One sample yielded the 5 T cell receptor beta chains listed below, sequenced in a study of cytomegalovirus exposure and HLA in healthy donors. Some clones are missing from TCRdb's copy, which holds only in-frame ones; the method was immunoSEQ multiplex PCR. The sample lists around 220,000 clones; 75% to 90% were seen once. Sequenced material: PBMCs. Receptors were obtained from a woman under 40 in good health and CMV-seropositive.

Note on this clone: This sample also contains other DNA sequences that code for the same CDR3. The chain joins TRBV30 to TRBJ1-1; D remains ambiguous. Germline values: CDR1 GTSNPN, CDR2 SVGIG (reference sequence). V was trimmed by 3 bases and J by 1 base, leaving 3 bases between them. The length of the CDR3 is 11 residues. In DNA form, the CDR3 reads TGTGCCTGGAGGCGGAACACTGAAGCTTTCTTT. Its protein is CAWRRNTEAFF.

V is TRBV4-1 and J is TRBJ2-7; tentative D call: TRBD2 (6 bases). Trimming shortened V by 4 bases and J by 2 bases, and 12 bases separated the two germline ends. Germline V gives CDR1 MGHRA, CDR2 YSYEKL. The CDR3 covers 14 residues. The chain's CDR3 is CASSLGTQTYEQYF. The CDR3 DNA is TGCGCCAGCAGCCTCGGGACTCAAACCTACGAGCAGTACTTC.

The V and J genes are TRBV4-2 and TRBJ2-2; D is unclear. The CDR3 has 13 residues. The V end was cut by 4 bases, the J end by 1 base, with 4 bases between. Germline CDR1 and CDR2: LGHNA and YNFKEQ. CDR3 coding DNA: TGTGCCAGCAGCCCCCAGAACACCGGGGAGCTGTTTTTT. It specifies CASSPQNTGELFF.

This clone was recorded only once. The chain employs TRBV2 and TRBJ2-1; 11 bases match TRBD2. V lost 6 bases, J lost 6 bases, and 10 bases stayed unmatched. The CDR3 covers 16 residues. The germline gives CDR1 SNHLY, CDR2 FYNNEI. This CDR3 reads CASSKLAGVGSNEQFF. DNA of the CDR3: TGTGCCAGCAGCAAACTAGCGGGAGTTGGTAGCAATGAGCAGTTCTTC.

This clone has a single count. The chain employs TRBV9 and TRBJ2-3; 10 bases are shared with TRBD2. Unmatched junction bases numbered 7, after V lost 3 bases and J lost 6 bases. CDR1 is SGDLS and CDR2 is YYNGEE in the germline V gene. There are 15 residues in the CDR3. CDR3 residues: CASSGQREGHDTQYF. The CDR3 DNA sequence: TGTGCCAGCAGCGGTCAGCGGGAGGGGCACGATACGCAGTATTTT.